The 2 T cell receptor beta chains listed next were all sequenced from one sample in a study of response to subunit inactivated influenza vaccine. A single record per CDR3 protein comes from TCRdb applying MiXCR to the RT-PCR reads. The top ten clones hold roughly 3% of a sample with some 500,000 distinct CDR3 sequences, 16% of them seen once. The sample here was CD4+ T cells sorted from PBMCs, taken less than 30 months after vaccination. The receptor source for this set is a man aged 45 to 75 who received an inactivated influenza vaccine.

There are a few counts of this clonotype. The chain employs TRBV27 and TRBJ2-2, with TRBD1 matching over 10 bases. The CDR3 consists of 18 residues. With V trimmed by 2 bases and J by 3 bases, 9 bases remained unmatched. Germline-derived CDR1 and CDR2 are MNHEY and SMNVEV (reference sequence). CDR3 coding DNA: TGTGCCAGCAGTTTAGGGGCGCTTGGGACAGGGGACACCGGGGAGCTGTTTTTT. Its protein is CASSLGALGTGDTGELFF.

The chain is built from TRBV6-1 and TRBJ2-3; 9 nucleotides match TRBD2. Trimming took 7 bases from V and 9 from J; bases not matched to a gene: 5. Germline V lookup: CDR1 MNHNS, CDR2 SASEGT. The CDR3 covers 12 residues. DNA of the CDR3: TGTGCCAGCATCTTAGCGGGAGTCACGCAGTATTTT. Its protein is CASILAGVTQYF.